A single T cell receptor (beta chain) is shown here with its context. The antigen is unknown. Per individual sample, 80,000 to 100,000 TCR templates were assayed. Using immunoSEQ multiplex PCR, the repertoire was profiled, and TCRdb retains in-frame clones only, with some absent. The sample lists roughly 50,000 clones, nearly 98% occurring once. These data come from a study of siplizumab effects on memory and regulatory T cells. V lost 4 bases and J 4 bases, leaving 7 bases between the germline ends. There are 12 residues in the CDR3. CDR1 and CDR2 from the germline V gene are MDHEN and SYDVKM. Study-wide results and limits: Naive T cells, seemingly more diverse than memory cells, seemed major alloresponse contributors. Only a minor fraction of alloreactive clones mapped to unstimulated subsets.

The source of this sequence is a human donor in good health. Material for sequencing was naive CD4+ T cells sorted from blood. This sequence joins TRBV28 and TRBJ1-2; D remains unclear. DNA for the CDR3: TGTGCCAGCAGTTGGCAGCTCTATGGCTACACCTTC. It is translated as CASSWQLYGYTF.